This T cell receptor (beta chain) is from a study of molecular identifiers for immune sequencing clone quantification. The V and J ends lost 1 base and 2 bases, in that order; junction bases with no gene match: 8. The CDR3 is 16 amino acids. Germline V lookup: CDR1 SEHNR, CDR2 FQNEAQ (reference sequence). Using its own MiXCR run on the PCR reads, TCRdb lists one record per CDR3 protein. The sample yields about 640,000 distinct CDR3 sequences, around 20% seen once. This clonotype occurred a few times. V and J are TRBV7-9 and TRBJ2-7; the match to TRBD2 covers 7 bases. This TCR was sampled from a human donor in good health. Some libraries in this study had Jurkat cell RNA spiked in. The sample taken for sequencing was naive CD8+ T cells from blood, with Jurkat cell RNA spiked in. The subset is: FACS-sorted CD8+CD4-CCR7+CD45RA+ naive T cells. CDR3 residues: CASSLEWGGRAYEQYF. The DNA of the CDR3 is TGTGCCAGCAGCTTAGAGTGGGGGGGACGGGCCTACGAGCAGTACTTC.